The source of this T cell receptor (beta chain) is a study of T-cell reconstitution after alpha-beta-depleted transplantation in children. Points from the study as a whole: The authors attributed T-cell counts and diversity one year after transplant mostly to newly produced T cells.

This clonotype came up a few times. Its antigen is currently unknown. Trimming shortened V by 2 bases and J by 1 base, and 16 bases separated the two germline ends. The CDR3 spans 17 residues. From germline, CDR1 is LGHNA and CDR2 YSLEER. Preparation of the TCRbeta library involved a method that used unique molecular identifiers. MiXCR, run by TCRdb on the PCR reads, gives a single entry per CDR3 protein. The repertoire holds 85,000 to 120,000 distinct CDR3 sequences, with approximately 8% as singletons. The source material was PBMCs, sampled before TCRalphabeta/CD19-depleted stem cell transplant. The chain employs TRBV4-3 and TRBJ2-3; no definite D call. This TCR was sampled from a boy between 2 and 10 years old with acute lymphoblastic leukemia, due to receive a stem cell transplant. In DNA form, the CDR3 reads TGCGCCAGCAGCCAACATCGATTAGGTTCGGGCACAGATACGCAGTATTTT. It is translated as CASSQHRLGSGTDTQYF.